These 10 T cell receptor beta chains were sequenced from one sample in a study of blood T cell repertoires in COVID-19. Profiled with immunoSEQ multiplex PCR; TCRdb holds only in-frame clones, not every one. The profile shows approximately 150,000 clones, approximately 89% of them singletons. The sample was peripheral blood. The receptors were sampled from a human donor in a cohort sampled during active COVID-19.

The rearrangement joins TRBV19 to TRBJ2-3; 8 positions agree with TRBD1. V lost 4 bases to trimming and J lost 5 bases; unmatched junction nucleotides: 5. The CDR3 consists of 14 residues. Per the germline V gene, CDR1 is LNHDA and CDR2 is SQIVND (reference sequence). CDR3 coding DNA: TGTGCCAGTAGTAACAGGGGGAAGATAGATACGCAGTATTTT. Its protein is CASSNRGKIDTQYF. Combining the CDR3 with reference TRBV19 and TRBJ2-3 gives the whole variable domain DGGITQSPKYLFRKEGQNVTLSCEQNLNHDAMYWYRQDPGQGLRLIYYSQIVNDFQKGDIAEGYSVSREKKESFPLTVTSAQKNPTAFYLCASSNRGKIDTQYFGPGTRLTVL.

This clone was recorded only once. The J gene is TRBJ1-1, the V gene TRBV3-1 (or the pseudogene TRBV3-2); maybe TRBD1 (6 bases). Germline CDR1 is LGHDT and CDR2 is YNNKEL (reference sequence). Trimming took off 4 bases at V and 5 bases at J, with 17 bases between the two ends. The CDR3 contains 15 residues. The CDR3 loop reads CASSRNPTGLTEAFF. The DNA for the CDR3 is TGTGCCAGCAGCCGCAACCCTACAGGGTTGACTGAAGCTTTCTTT.

The V call is TRBV20-1, the J call TRBJ2-5, with a tentative D call TRBD2 (5 bases). CDR1 and CDR2 (germline): DFQATT, SNEGSKA (reference sequence). The CDR3 has 16 residues. Trimming removed 3 bases at V and 2 bases at J, with 19 bases between. The CDR3 is CSASLTVPSGQETQYF. The CDR3 bases are TGCAGTGCTAGTCTTACCGTGCCCAGCGGACAAGAGACCCAGTACTTC.

The chain combines TRBV5-6 with TRBJ1-2; 7 bases map to TRBD1. V lost 4 bases, J lost 5 bases, and 8 bases stayed unmatched. CDR1 and CDR2 (germline): SGHDT, YYEEEE. This CDR3 is built from 14 residues. CDR3 nucleotide sequence: TGTGCCAGCAGCCCGGGGACAGTCGATTATGGCTACACCTTC. Amino acid sequence: CASSPGTVDYGYTF.

The V and J genes are TRBV7-9 and TRBJ1-1; D is perhaps TRBD1 (5 bases). This CDR3 comprises 16 residues. The germline V gene has CDR1 SEHNR and CDR2 FQNEAQ (reference sequence). V was clipped by 5 bases and J by 0 bases, with 16 bases between them. CDR3 amino acids: CASSQTGGVVNTEAFF. The CDR3 DNA sequence: TGTGCCAGCAGCCAAACCGGGGGAGTGGTGAACACTGAAGCTTTCTTT. The full variable domain, with the rest looked up from reference TRBV7-9 and TRBJ1-1, is DTGVSQNPRHKITKRGQNVTFRCDPISEHNRLYWYRQTLGQGPEFLTYFQNEAQLEKSRLLSDRFSAERPKGSFSTLEIQRTEQGDSAMYLCASSQTGGVVNTEAFFGQGTRLTVV.

This chain connects TRBV19 to TRBJ1-4; the D is unclear. The V gene lost 4 bases and the J gene lost 5 bases, with 8 bases spanning the gap. The CDR3 extends over 13 amino acids. Germline CDR1 LNHDA, CDR2 SQIVND (reference sequence). CDR3 amino acids: CASSKTGNEKLFF. The CDR3 coding sequence is TGTGCCAGTAGTAAGACGGGAAATGAAAAACTGTTTTTT.

V gene TRBV7-9 combines with J gene TRBJ2-7, with a weak D call TRBD1 (6 bases). V was shortened by 4 bases and J by 5 bases, with 15 bases between the two germline ends. This CDR3 spans 14 amino acids. Germline CDR1 reads SEHNR; CDR2 reads FQNEAQ (reference sequence). The CDR3 coding sequence is TGTGCCAGCAGCTCGTTGCAGGGGCCGAACGAGCAGTACTTC. Protein product: CASSSLQGPNEQYF.

J is TRBJ2-5 and V is TRBV19; TRBD2 agrees at 9 bases. The J segment lost 4 bases and the V segment lost 3 bases, leaving 3 bases of the junction unmatched. The germline CDR1 and CDR2 sequences are LNHDA and SQIVND (reference sequence). The CDR3 has 14 amino acids. CDR3 DNA: TGTGCCAGTAGTATTGGGACTAGCCGAGAGACCCAGTACTTC. This sequence encodes CASSIGTSRETQYF.

The chain has TRBV28 and TRBJ2-7, with 10 bases lining up with TRBD1. The CDR3 totals 14 residues. Germline-derived CDR1 and CDR2 are MDHEN and SYDVKM. Germline trimming cut 5 bases from V and 4 bases from J; bases unmatched to any gene: 5. This chain's CDR3 is CASSEGGQGYEQYF. DNA of the CDR3: TGTGCCAGCAGTGAAGGGGGACAGGGGTACGAGCAGTACTTC. Full variable domain (remainder filled in from reference TRBV28 and TRBJ2-7): DVKVTQSSRYLVKRTGEKVFLECVQDMDHENMFWYRQDPGLGLRLIYFSYDVKMKEKGDIPEGYSVSREKKERFSLILESASTNQTSMYLCASSEGGQGYEQYFGPGTRLTVT.

This chain joins TRBV29-1 and TRBJ2-7, with D maybe TRBD1 (5 bases). This CDR3 contains 16 residues. Per the germline V gene, CDR1 is SQVTM and CDR2 is ANQGSEA. V shed 4 bases and J shed 2 bases, with 21 bases lying between them. CDR3 loop: CSVADTGQPYTYEQYF. The CDR3, as DNA: TGCAGCGTTGCCGATACCGGACAACCTTATACCTACGAGCAGTACTTC.